The entry that follows covers one T cell receptor (beta chain) sequence. Its cognate antigen is unknown. These data belong to a study of cytomegalovirus exposure and HLA in healthy donors. The overall study: A later analysis reported the 120 or so validation repertoires used the same platform as the approximately 660 first-cohort repertoires. Notes on the study in general: Accounts indicate the classifier identified cytomegalovirus status with strong specificity and sensitivity.

Produced via immunoSEQ multiplex PCR; TCRdb's table is partial and in-frame only. The sample yields 52,000 or so clones, roughly 89% seen once. The germline V gene encodes CDR1 SNHLY and CDR2 FYNNEI. The CDR3 covers 13 residues. With 8 bases removed from V and 1 base from J, the gap between germline ends came to 10 bases. This chain links TRBV2 with TRBJ2-3, with a weak D call TRBD2 (6 bases). Sequencing was carried out using PBMCs. This TCR came from a woman between 18 and 30 years old in good health and CMV-seronegative. DNA for the CDR3: TGTGCCAGCTTGCGGGACGGCACAGATACGCAGTATTTT. It codes for CASLRDGTDTQYF.